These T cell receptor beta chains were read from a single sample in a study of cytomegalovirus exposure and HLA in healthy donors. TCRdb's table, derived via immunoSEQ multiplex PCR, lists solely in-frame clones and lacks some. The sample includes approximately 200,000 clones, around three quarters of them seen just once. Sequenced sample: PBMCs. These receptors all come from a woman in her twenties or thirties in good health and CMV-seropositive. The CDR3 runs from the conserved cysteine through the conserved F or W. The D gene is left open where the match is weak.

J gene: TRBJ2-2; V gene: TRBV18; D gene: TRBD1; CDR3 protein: CASSPRTGADTGELFF
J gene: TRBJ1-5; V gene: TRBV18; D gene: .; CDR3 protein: CASSHREGQPQHF
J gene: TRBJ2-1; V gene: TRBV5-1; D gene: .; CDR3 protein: CASSLWGEGYDEQFF
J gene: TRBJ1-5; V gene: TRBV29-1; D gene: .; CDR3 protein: CSVAGDRGQPQHF
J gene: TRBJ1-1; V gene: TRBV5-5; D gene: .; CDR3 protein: CASSFWLREAFF
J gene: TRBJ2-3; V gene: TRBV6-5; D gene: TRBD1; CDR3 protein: CASSSSGTGGSDTQYF
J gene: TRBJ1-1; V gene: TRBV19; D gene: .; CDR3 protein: CASSTTENTEAFF
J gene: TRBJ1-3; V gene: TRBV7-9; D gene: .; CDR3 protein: CASFDAGAGNTIYF
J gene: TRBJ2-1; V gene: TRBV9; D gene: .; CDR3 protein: CASSPSWGRANEQFF
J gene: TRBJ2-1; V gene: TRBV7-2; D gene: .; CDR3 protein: CASSLLGGSEDNEQFF
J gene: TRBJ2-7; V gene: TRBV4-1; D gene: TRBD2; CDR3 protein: CASSQAGTSGYEQYF
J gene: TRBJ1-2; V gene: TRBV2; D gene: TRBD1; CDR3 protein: CASSAGQIYGYTF
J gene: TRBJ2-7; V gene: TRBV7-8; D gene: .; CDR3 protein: CASSSPTGPYEQYF
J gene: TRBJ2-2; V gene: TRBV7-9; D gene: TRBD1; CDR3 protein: CASSSSGTGDLANTGELFF
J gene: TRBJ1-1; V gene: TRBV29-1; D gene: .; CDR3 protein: CSVVTGEAFF
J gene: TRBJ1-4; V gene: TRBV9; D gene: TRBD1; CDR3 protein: CASSAGTGHEKLFF